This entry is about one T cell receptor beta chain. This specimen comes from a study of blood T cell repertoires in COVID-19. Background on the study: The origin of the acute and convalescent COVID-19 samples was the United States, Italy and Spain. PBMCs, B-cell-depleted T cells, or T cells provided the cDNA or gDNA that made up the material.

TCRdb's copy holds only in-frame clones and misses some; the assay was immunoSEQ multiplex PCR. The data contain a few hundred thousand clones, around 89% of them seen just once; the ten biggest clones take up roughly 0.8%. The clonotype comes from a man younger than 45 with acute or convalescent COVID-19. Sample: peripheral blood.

The CDR3 spells CASSSNWADYGYTF. The CDR3 region has the DNA TGTGCCAGCAGCTCAAACTGGGCTGACTATGGCTACACCTTC. J is TRBJ1-2 and V is TRBV9; no clear D gene. The germline gives CDR1 SGDLS, CDR2 YYNGEE. CDR3 length: 14 amino acids. Trimming stripped 4 bases from V and 3 bases from J, with 13 bases between.